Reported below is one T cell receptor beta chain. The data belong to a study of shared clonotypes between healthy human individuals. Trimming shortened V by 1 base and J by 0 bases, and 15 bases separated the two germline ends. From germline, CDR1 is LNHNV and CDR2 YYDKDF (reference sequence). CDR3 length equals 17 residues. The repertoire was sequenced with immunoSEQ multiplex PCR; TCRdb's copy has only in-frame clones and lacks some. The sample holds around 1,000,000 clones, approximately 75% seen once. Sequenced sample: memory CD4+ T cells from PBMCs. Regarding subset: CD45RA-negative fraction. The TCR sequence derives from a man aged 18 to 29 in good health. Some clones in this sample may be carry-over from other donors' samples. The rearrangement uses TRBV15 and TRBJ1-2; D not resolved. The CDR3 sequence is CATSRVFGSGANYGYTF. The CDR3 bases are TGTGCCACCAGCAGAGTCTTCGGGAGCGGAGCTAACTATGGCTACACCTTC.